This T cell receptor beta chain was sequenced for a study of PD-1 blockade in classical Hodgkin lymphoma. Time point in this sample: newly diagnosed, previously untreated cHL patient sample. Magnetic negative selection was used to purify CD8+ T cells from thawed PBMCs. The assay was immunoSEQ multiplex PCR, and TCRdb's table has in-frame clones only and misses some. The sample records some 5,700 clones, over 75% being singletons. The TCR was taken from a human donor with classical Hodgkin lymphoma. The source material was CD8+ T cells from blood.

CDR3 loop: CASSVARDRGPAFF. In DNA form, the CDR3 reads TGTGCCAGCAGCGTAGCCCGGGACAGGGGGCCAGCTTTCTTT. The chain links TRBV9 to TRBJ1-1; TRBD1 matches 12 bases. Losses at the gene ends were 0 bases for V and 10 bases for J; bases not matched to a gene: 4. Germline V gives CDR1 SGDLS, CDR2 YYNGEE. This CDR3 is 14 amino acids long.